This is a list of T cell receptor beta chains from one sample in a study of T cell changes during pregnancy in multiple sclerosis. The data were produced by immunoSEQ multiplex PCR, yet TCRdb's version contains in-frame clones alone and is incomplete. The sample lists around 79,000 clones, 80% to 95% occurring once. The sample in question was CD4+ T cells from peripheral blood mononuclear cells, obtained in the second trimester of pregnancy. The receptor set was obtained from a female donor with multiple sclerosis, enrolled in a pregnancy study. The CDR3 runs from the conserved cysteine through the conserved F or W. Each record gives: clone size, V gene, D gene, J gene, CDR3 protein, CDR3 DNA. A D gene is named only where the DNA matches it firmly. Clone size is not always given. Where it is, it says once, few, many or a class for expanded clones.

.	TRBV11-3	TRBD2	TRBJ2-5	CASSSSGTIETQYF	TGTGCCAGCAGCTCTAGCGGGACTATAGAGACCCAGTACTTC
.	TRBV27	TRBD1	TRBJ2-7	CASSARQGRGYEQYF	TGTGCCAGCAGTGCGCGACAGGGGCGCGGCTACGAGCAGTACTTC
.	TRBV11-2	TRBD2	TRBJ2-5	CASSLALASGRETQYF	TGTGCCAGCAGCTTAGCCCTCGCTAGCGGGAGGGAGACCCAGTACTTC
once	TRBV28	.	TRBJ1-5	CASRSSGLQPQHF	TGTGCCAGCAGGTCGAGTGGGCTACAGCCCCAGCATTTT
.	TRBV13	.	TRBJ2-6	CASSLVGGKVLSGANVLTF	TGTGCCAGCAGCTTAGTAGGCGGTAAGGTGCTCTCTGGGGCCAACGTCCTGACTTTC
once	TRBV9	TRBD1	TRBJ1-1	CASSAGTANTEAFF	TGTGCCAGCAGCGCCGGGACAGCGAACACTGAAGCTTTCTTT
.	TRBV18	TRBD1	TRBJ2-2	CASSPLMGQGKVGELFF	TGTGCCAGCTCACCACTTATGGGACAGGGAAAAGTCGGGGAGCTGTTTTTT
once	TRBV18	.	TRBJ2-3	CASSRTAMSTQSADTQYF	TGTGCCAGCTCACGGACAGCGATGAGCACACAGTCCGCAGATACGCAGTATTTT
.	TRBV20-1	.	TRBJ2-7	CSARDSYEQYF	TGCAGTGCTAGAGATAGCTACGAGCAGTACTTC
.	TRBV5-6	.	TRBJ1-1	CASSFRQGNTEAFF	TGTGCCAGCAGCTTCAGGCAGGGGAACACTGAAGCTTTCTTT
.	TRBV15	.	TRBJ1-1	CATSRDWDTAFF	TGTGCCACCAGCAGAGATTGGGACACTGCTTTCTTT
.	TRBV19	.	TRBJ1-4	CASLGGRTANEKLFF	TGTGCCAGTCTCGGTGGTCGGACAGCTAATGAAAAACTGTTTTTT
.	TRBV5-1	TRBD2	TRBJ2-1	CASSLAASGRGSYNEQFF	TGCGCCAGCAGCTTGGCGGCTAGCGGGAGAGGGTCCTACAATGAGCAGTTCTTC
once	TRBV7-2	TRBD2	TRBJ2-5	CASSLSLQRGKETQYF	TGTGCCAGCAGCTTAAGCCTCCAGCGGGGTAAGGAGACCCAGTACTTC
once	TRBV4-1	.	TRBJ2-7	CASSQGSSSYEQYF	TGCGCCAGCAGCCAAGGGTCGAGCTCCTACGAGCAGTACTTC
.	TRBV7-9	.	TRBJ2-1	CASSPTVYNEQFF	TGTGCCAGCAGCCCGACAGTTTACAATGAGCAGTTCTTC
.	TRBV28	.	TRBJ2-2	CASSLPRDTGELFF	TGTGCCAGCAGTTTACCAAGAGACACCGGGGAGCTGTTTTTT
.	TRBV7-2	.	TRBJ2-1	CASSQANEQFF	TGTGCCAGCAGCCAGGCAAATGAGCAGTTCTTC
.	TRBV10-1	TRBD1	TRBJ2-7	CARHSERTGGTHEQYF	TGCGCCAGGCACTCGGAACGGACAGGGGGCACCCACGAGCAGTACTTC
.	TRBV7-2	TRBD1	TRBJ1-2	CASSSSGTVNYGYTF	TGTGCCAGCAGCTCTTCCGGGACAGTTAACTATGGCTACACCTTC
.	TRBV7-9	TRBD2	TRBJ2-7	CASSLLPETSGKGIVQYF	TGTGCCAGCAGCTTACTCCCGGAGACTAGCGGGAAAGGAATCGTGCAGTACTTC
.	TRBV6-4	TRBD2	TRBJ2-7	CASSDGLALSSYEQYF	TGTGCCAGCAGTGACGGACTAGCGTTGAGCTCCTACGAGCAGTACTTC
.	TRBV15	TRBD2	TRBJ2-1	CATSSDAGLAGGNEQFF	TGTGCCACCAGCAGCGACGCAGGACTAGCGGGAGGGAATGAGCAGTTCTTC
.	TRBV6-5	.	TRBJ2-2	CASMEFGTGELFF	TGTGCCAGCATGGAGTTCGGGACCGGGGAGCTGTTTTTT
.	TRBV27	TRBD1	TRBJ1-5	CASSPYGQDPLHF	TGTGCCAGCAGTCCATATGGACAGGACCCTCTGCATTTT
few	TRBV9	TRBD2	TRBJ2-7	CASSALAGGRGEQYF	TGTGCCAGCAGCGCCCTAGCGGGGGGGCGCGGGGAGCAGTACTTC
.	TRBV7-8	.	TRBJ2-5	CASSLPGGASRGETQYF	TGTGCCAGCAGCTTACCGGGGGGGGCCTCCAGGGGGGAGACCCAGTACTTC
.	TRBV29-1	.	TRBJ2-5	CSVGQESPRGTQYF	TGCAGCGTTGGTCAAGAGTCACCTAGGGGGACCCAGTACTTC
few	TRBV5-1	TRBD2	TRBJ2-5	CASSLGSTSGAETQYF	TGCGCCAGCAGCTTGGGATCCACTAGCGGTGCGGAGACCCAGTACTTC
.	TRBV6-1	TRBD1	TRBJ2-2	CATTRDRYTGELFF	TGTGCCACCACACGGGACAGGTACACCGGGGAGCTGTTTTTT
once	TRBV4-1	TRBD1	TRBJ1-2	CASSAPGQKSGYTF	TGCGCCAGCAGCGCTCCGGGACAGAAAAGTGGCTACACCTTC
.	TRBV18	.	TRBJ2-5	CASSVGVPRETQYF	TGTGCCAGCTCAGTAGGAGTTCCCCGGGAGACCCAGTACTTC
.	TRBV30	TRBD1	TRBJ1-1	CAWSGQGSGTEAFF	TGTGCCTGGAGCGGACAGGGATCCGGCACTGAAGCTTTCTTT
once	TRBV9	.	TRBJ2-2	CASSPPFQGGNTGELFF	TGTGCCAGCAGCCCCCCTTTCCAGGGGGGGAACACCGGGGAGCTGTTTTTT
once	TRBV27	.	TRBJ1-5	CASSFAGYSNQPQHF	TGTGCCAGCAGTTTTGCGGGTTATAGCAATCAGCCCCAGCATTTT
.	TRBV5-4	.	TRBJ2-6	CASSPTLAGLGGANVLTF	TGTGCCAGCAGCCCCACCCTAGCCGGCCTCGGTGGGGCCAACGTCCTGACTTTC
.	TRBV19	TRBD1	TRBJ1-2	CASRTGGSGYTF	TGTGCCAGTAGGACAGGGGGAAGCGGCTACACCTTC
.	TRBV19	TRBD1	TRBJ1-5	CASRPGQLHSNQPQHF	TGTGCCAGTAGGCCGGGACAGCTTCATAGCAATCAGCCCCAGCATTTT
once	TRBV6-1	.	TRBJ1-3	CASSEVLGNTIYF	TGTGCCAGCAGTGAAGTACTTGGAAACACCATATATTTT
.	TRBV2	TRBD1	TRBJ2-7	CASRLTGSYEQYF	TGTGCCAGCAGATTGACAGGGAGCTACGAGCAGTACTTC
.	TRBV19	.	TRBJ2-2	CASRQAVNTGELFF	TGTGCCAGTAGGCAAGCGGTGAACACCGGGGAGCTGTTTTTT
.	TRBV7-9	.	TRBJ2-5	CASSPILQETQYF	TGTGCCAGCAGCCCCATACTGCAAGAGACCCAGTACTTC
.	TRBV7-9	.	TRBJ1-1	CASSLAHRPQGFGF	TGTGCCAGCAGCTTAGCGCACCGGCCCCAGGGGTTTGGGTTT
once	TRBV5-1	TRBD1	TRBJ2-1	CASSWDRARSSYNEQFF	TGCGCCAGCAGCTGGGACAGAGCCCGGAGCTCCTACAATGAGCAGTTCTTC
.	TRBV29-1	TRBD1	TRBJ1-1	CSVGTGRYTEAFF	TGCAGCGTGGGGACAGGGCGATACACTGAAGCTTTCTTT
.	TRBV19	.	TRBJ2-3	CASSIPTGHTDTQYF	TGTGCCAGTAGTATTCCGACAGGCCACACAGATACGCAGTATTTT
.	TRBV19	TRBD1	TRBJ1-1	CASSWTGKGMNTEAFF	TGTGCCAGTAGTTGGACAGGGAAAGGGATGAACACTGAAGCTTTCTTT
.	TRBV5-1	.	TRBJ2-5	CASSSLRAGLETQYF	TGCGCCAGCAGCTCGTTGCGGGCAGGACTAGAGACCCAGTACTTC
.	TRBV6-1	TRBD2	TRBJ2-2	CASSAKTSGNTGELFF	TGTGCCAGCAGTGCCAAGACTAGCGGCAACACCGGGGAGCTGTTTTTT
.	TRBV11-1	TRBD1	TRBJ2-5	CASSSGQGFVETQYF	TGTGCCAGCAGCTCGGGACAGGGGTTTGTGGAGACCCAGTACTTC
.	TRBV6-1	TRBD2	TRBJ2-3	CASSWTSGMADTQYF	TGTGCCAGCAGTTGGACTAGCGGGATGGCAGATACGCAGTATTTT